This T cell receptor (beta chain) was found in a study of blood T cell repertoires in COVID-19 (dated by TCRdb to between 2020 and 2021). Turning to the overall study: Samples covering the acute and convalescent phases of COVID-19 were provided by collaborators in the United States, Italy and Spain. The material from the prospective study consisted of cDNA or gDNA derived from T cells, B-cell-depleted T cells, or PBMCs. Deeply sampled blood TCRbeta repertoires from subjects exposed to, actively infected with, or recovered from COVID-19 were included in the dataset. The repertoires were made available in a free public database intended to serve as a resource for research on the immune response to SARS-CoV-2. Samples were obtained from the ongoing ImmuneRACE study (first 160 participants) and from over 1,000 subjects provided by 6 global collaborators. A de-identified subject ID, COVID-19 status, age in years and sex were almost always included in the sample metadata. Where HLA class I and class II types were available, the types were taken from metadata supplied by the sample provider, not from assay-based typing.

To note about this clone: This clone's antigen is unknown. Base quality data are lacking; no much larger clone is found one base away.

In the prospective study, participants were about 18 to 95 years old, resided in about two dozen geographic areas of the United States, and were enrolled through a virtual design. Cohort assignment in the prospective study relied on participant-reported clinical history from a screening survey and a study questionnaire. Each participant in the prospective study had whole blood, serum and a nasopharyngeal or oropharyngeal swab collected by mobile phlebotomists. Additional blood draws and questionnaires over an approximately two-month period could optionally be provided by prospective study participants. Prospective study blood samples were shipped either frozen or at room temperature before DNA extraction. CDR1 is given as SGHTA and CDR2 as FQGTGA, both from the germline V gene. V drops 7 bases and J drops 6 bases, leaving 12 bases in between. The CDR3 goes from the cysteine to the phenylalanine over 13 residues. Left in the record is the CDR3 DNA by itself, 39 bases read in frame from the first base.

On the study overall, not on this receptor specifically: Clinical and demographic metadata were provided uncurated, with the amount varying by source and participant.

TCRbeta CDR3 regions were amplified from genomic DNA using the immunoSEQ Assay, a bias-controlled multiplex PCR. The source study handled its data this way. Nucleated cell counts per sample were estimated from amplification of reference gene primers within the assay. To quantify the absolute abundance of each unique TCRbeta CDR3 rearrangement, sequence reads were collapsed and filtered. For each sample, productive Simpson clonality was calculated by taking the square root of Simpson's diversity index across productive rearrangements. TCRdb obtained this table from immuneACCESS and retained in-frame rearrangements with V and J assigned. These tables miss some clones; where compared with another copy, unresolved V genes account for less than half of the shortfall, and the remainder is unexplained. V, J and clone size derive from that table, while D and trimming were established from the DNA sequence. This sample lists about 220,000 clones; 70% to 90% were detected once. The ten top clones hold roughly 14% of the sample.

The specimen sequenced was PBMCs or T cells enriched from blood (not recorded which). The rearranged chain carries TRBV7-3 and TRBJ2-2; a weak D assignment points to TRBD1 (5 bases agree). The TCR originated in a woman aged 50 to 65 with acute COVID-19. The CDR3 region has the sequence CASTSRGAGELFF. The nucleotides are TGTGCCAGCACCTCAAGGGGCGCCGGGGAGCTGTTTTTT.